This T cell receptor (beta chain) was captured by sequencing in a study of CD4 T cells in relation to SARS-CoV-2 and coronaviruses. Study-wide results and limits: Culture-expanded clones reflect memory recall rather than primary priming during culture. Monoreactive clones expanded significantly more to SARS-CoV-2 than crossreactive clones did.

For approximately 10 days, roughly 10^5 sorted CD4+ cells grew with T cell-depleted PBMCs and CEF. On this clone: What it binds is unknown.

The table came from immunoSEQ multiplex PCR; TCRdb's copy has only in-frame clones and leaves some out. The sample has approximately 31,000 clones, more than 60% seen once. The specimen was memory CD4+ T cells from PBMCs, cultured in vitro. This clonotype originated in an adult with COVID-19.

CDR3 sequence reads: CASRVYKYSNQPQHF. DNA of the CDR3: TGTGCCAGCAGGGTATACAAGTATAGCAATCAGCCCCAGCATTTT. The genes are TRBV6-5 and TRBJ1-5; D unresolved. V lost 6 bases and J 0 bases, leaving 12 bases between the germline ends. Germline V gene lookup returns CDR1 MNHEY and CDR2 SVGAGI. The CDR3 has 15 amino acids.